What follows is one T cell receptor (beta chain) and its context. Its cognate antigen is unknown. This entry comes from a study of cytomegalovirus exposure and HLA in healthy donors. Study-level results: Rare TCR sequences dominated, though some public TCRs recurred in many donors. About 90% or about 30% of the time was how often most TCR beta V segments were productive, according to an earlier analysis. Later analysis reportedly placed an Asian-associated ancestry cluster below the approximately 700-donor mean in N-insertions. Reports indicate that TCR beta sequences accurately predicted the HLA-A and HLA-B alleles of most subjects.

CDR1 is SGHDT, CDR2 YYEEEE, per germline. The CDR3 covers 15 residues. V lost 1 base, J lost 5 bases, and 7 bases stayed unmatched. PCR used 60 Vbeta primers and 13 Jbeta primers. The assay was immunoSEQ multiplex PCR, and TCRdb's table has in-frame clones only and misses some. This table holds about 150,000 clones, roughly 80% found once. The receptor comes from a woman in her forties in good health and CMV-seronegative. This chain connects TRBV5-6 to TRBJ1-1; TRBD1 aligns across 8 bases. Material for sequencing was PBMCs. CDR3 DNA: TGTGCCAGCAGCTTGCGGGGGGACAGGAGGACTGAAGCTTTCTTT. This codes for CASSLRGDRRTEAFF.